Included here is one T cell receptor beta chain sequence, with context. The source of the sample is a study of T cell changes during pregnancy in multiple sclerosis. Sequenced by immunoSEQ multiplex PCR; TCRdb stores in-frame clones only, minus some. This repertoire shows about 43,000 clones, approximately 91% found once; its top ten account for approximately 1.3%. CDR3 size: 14 residues. The germline V and J ends were trimmed by 5 bases and 0 bases, with 9 bases remaining between them. Looked up from germline, CDR1 is MNHNS and CDR2 is SASEGT. The rearrangement joins TRBV6-1 to TRBJ2-3; D is unclear. This clonotype was obtained from a female donor with multiple sclerosis, enrolled in a pregnancy study. Sequencing was carried out using PBMCs (not recorded whether the cells were cultured). The CDR3 loop reads CASSYSWSTDTQYF. For the CDR3, the DNA is TGTGCCAGCAGTTATTCATGGAGCACAGATACGCAGTATTTT.